This T cell receptor (beta chain) derives from a study of Ad26.COV2.S vaccination and SARS-CoV-2 variants. Study summary: Vaccine-arm donor from the placebo-controlled COV1001 Ad26.COV2.S trial. Ad26.COV2.S shots went into the muscle once or twice, 56 days apart. The study's findings and limits: Researchers cautioned that TCR breadth and depth analyses may have underestimated total T cell responses. Those who received the vaccine showed greater spike-specific TCR breadth than those given placebo.

A note on this clone: Its antigen is unknown.

Treatment meaning: around 19 received Ad26.COV2.S at low or high dose, single or two shots; 5 received placebo; per-sample allocation not given. Each sample was drawn 63 days after the first injection (of vaccine or placebo). The germline gives CDR1 MNHNY, CDR2 SVGAGI (reference sequence). V shed 8 bases and J 1 base; nucleotides not matched to a gene: 7. The CDR3 runs to 15 residues. Generated by immunoSEQ multiplex PCR, the TCRdb table keeps only in-frame clones and is missing some. The sample includes about 400,000 clones, around 82% of them seen just once. The sequence came from a person aged 18 to 59 who received the Ad26.COV2.S COVID-19 vaccine or a placebo. The chain has TRBV6-6 and TRBJ2-3; 9 bases fit TRBD2. The source material was peripheral blood, sampled in a trial of Ad26.COV2.S vaccine versus placebo. CDR3 DNA sequence: TGTGCCAGCTTAGAGGCTAGCGGGGGCACAGATACGCAGTATTTT. As protein: CASLEASGGTDTQYF.